The 23 T cell receptor beta chains below all came from one sample that was sequenced in a study of cytomegalovirus exposure and HLA in healthy donors. Repertoires were generated with immunoSEQ multiplex PCR, while TCRdb's copy carries only in-frame clones and drops some. The table lists some 240,000 clones, around 87% of them singletons. The sequenced sample consisted of PBMCs. Receptors were obtained from a young woman in good health and CMV-seropositive.

The V and J genes are TRBV5-1 and TRBJ2-1, with 16 bases fitting TRBD2. Losses at the gene ends were 0 bases for V and 3 bases for J; bases not matched to a gene: 3. The CDR3 totals 18 residues. CDR1 SGHRS and CDR2 YFSETQ come from the germline V gene. CDR3 DNA sequence: TGCGCCAGCAGCTTGGGGGGGACTAGCGGGAGGGTCTACAATGAGCAGTTCTTC. It encodes CASSLGGTSGRVYNEQFF.

CDR3 nucleotides: TGTGCCAGCAGTTTACTTGGCGGGTCAAGCTCCTACGAGCAGTACTTC. As protein: CASSLLGGSSSYEQYF. The gene calls are TRBV27 and TRBJ2-7, with D possibly TRBD2 on 5 matching bases. Germline V gene data show CDR1 as MNHEY and CDR2 as SMNVEV (reference sequence). This CDR3 has 16 amino acids. V was shortened by 2 bases and J by 0 bases, with 14 bases between the two germline ends.

The rearrangement joins TRBV7-2 to TRBJ2-1; 7 nucleotides agree with TRBD1. This CDR3 is built from 14 residues. CDR1 and CDR2 (germline): SGHTA, FQGNSA. J gave up 7 bases and V 4 bases, and 7 bases lay outside the gene matches. As DNA, the CDR3 is TGTGCCAGCAGCTACAACAGGGGCCGGAATGAGCAGTTCTTC. It codes for CASSYNRGRNEQFF.

This clone has just a few counts. The gene calls are TRBV18 and TRBJ1-1, with no clear D. The CDR3 spans 14 residues. Germline values: CDR1 KGHSH, CDR2 LQKENI. Trimming removed 3 bases from V and 5 bases from J, with 13 bases in between. This CDR3 reads CASSPADVRTEAFF. DNA for the CDR3: TGTGCCAGCTCACCGGCGGATGTTAGAACTGAAGCTTTCTTT.

This chain connects TRBV30 to TRBJ2-1; 10 bases map to TRBD2. CDR1 and CDR2 from the germline V gene are GTSNPN and SVGIG (reference sequence). The CDR3 has 14 amino acids. The ends lost 4 bases at V and 5 bases at J; junction bases unmatched: 5. For the CDR3, the DNA is TGTGCCTGGACCTCTAGCGGGAGTAACAATGAGCAGTTCTTC. It translates to CAWTSSGSNNEQFF.

J is TRBJ2-5 and V is TRBV28; 11 positions agree with TRBD1. The J segment lost 5 bases and the V segment lost 10 bases, leaving 9 bases of the junction unmatched. CDR1 MDHEN and CDR2 SYDVKM come from the germline V gene. The CDR3 covers 14 residues. CDR3 sequence reads: CATRDRGYVETQYF. The CDR3 DNA reads as TGTGCCACCCGGGACAGGGGGTACGTCGAGACCCAGTACTTC.

V usage is TRBV7-8 and J usage is TRBJ1-1; D not resolved. This CDR3 is 13 amino acids long. Germline values: CDR1 SGHVS, CDR2 FQNEAQ. V was clipped by 1 base and J by 4 bases, with 7 bases between them. For the CDR3, the DNA is TGTGCCAGCAGCTTAGGAGTAAGCACTGAAGCTTTCTTT. Amino acid sequence: CASSLGVSTEAFF.

The chain recombines TRBV7-8 with TRBJ1-5; TRBD1 is a possible D gene (6 bases). CDR1 SGHVS and CDR2 FQNEAQ come from the germline V gene. The CDR3 is made up of 14 amino acids. Trimming took 3 bases from V and 7 from J, leaving 13 bases between them. The CDR3 loop is CASSFSGAGQPQHF. For the CDR3, the DNA is TGTGCCAGCAGCTTCTCAGGGGCAGGGCAGCCCCAGCATTTT.

This chain joins TRBV28 and TRBJ2-7; 8 nucleotides align to TRBD2. Germline assignment: CDR1 MDHEN and CDR2 SYDVKM. V shed 6 bases, J shed 3 bases, and the junction held 7 bases outside the gene matches. The CDR3 extends over 14 amino acids. The CDR3 here is CASRGVSGSYEQYF. The CDR3 DNA reads TGTGCCAGCAGAGGTGTCAGCGGGAGCTACGAGCAGTACTTC.

The rearrangement uses TRBV5-6 and TRBJ2-2, with 8 bases matching TRBD2. The V gene end was trimmed by 2 bases and the J gene end by 5 bases; junction bases not matched to a gene: 2. Germline CDR1 SGHDT, CDR2 YYEEEE. The CDR3 sequence is 14 residues long. The CDR3 loop reads CASSFPSGTGELFF. CDR3 in DNA: TGTGCCAGCAGCTTTCCTAGCGGGACCGGGGAGCTGTTTTTT.

This clone has just one count. V usage is TRBV30 and J usage is TRBJ2-3; possible D gene TRBD1, 6 bases. V was cut by 5 bases and J by 9 bases, with 12 bases left in between. This CDR3 comprises 11 residues. The germline CDR1 and CDR2 sequences are GTSNPN and SVGIG (reference sequence). CDR3: CAWDPGATQYF. DNA for the CDR3: TGTGCCTGGGACCCAGGGGCGACGCAGTATTTT.

The rearrangement joins TRBV11-2 to TRBJ1-1; D uncertain. In germline, CDR1 is SGHAT, CDR2 FQNNGV. This CDR3 has 12 residues. The V end was cut by 5 bases, the J end by 4 bases, with 8 bases between. The CDR3 DNA reads as TGTGCCAGCAGCCTGGCCCCCACTGAAGCTTTCTTT. Residues: CASSLAPTEAFF.

This clone was counted a single time. CDR3 region: CAIGFASGRAGEQFF. CDR3 DNA sequence: TGTGCCATAGGCTTCGCTAGCGGGAGGGCAGGCGAGCAGTTCTTC. This chain connects TRBV10-3 to TRBJ2-1, with 12 bases identical to TRBD2. The ends lost 9 bases at V and 10 bases at J; junction bases unmatched: 13. This CDR3 comprises 15 residues. In germline, CDR1 is ENHRY, CDR2 SYGVKD.

This rearrangement joins TRBV5-6 to TRBJ2-7; D possibly corresponds to TRBD2 (6 bases). The CDR3 totals 17 residues. The germline V gene has CDR1 SGHDT and CDR2 YYEEEE. The V and J ends lost 0 bases and 0 bases respectively, with 16 bases between them. In nucleotides, the CDR3 is TGTGCCAGCAGCTTGGGTCGTGGGACTTGGGGCTCCTACGAGCAGTACTTC. It is translated as CASSLGRGTWGSYEQYF.

The chain carries TRBV27 and TRBJ2-7, with D unclear. The CDR3 totals 12 residues. Trimming took off 0 bases at V and 6 bases at J, with 6 bases between the two ends. The germline gives CDR1 MNHEY, CDR2 SMNVEV (reference sequence). The DNA for the CDR3 is TGTGCCAGCAGTTTATCGGGCTCCGAGCAGTACTTC. Its translation: CASSLSGSEQYF.

The chain employs TRBV27 and TRBJ2-1, with unresolved D. The CDR3 totals 15 residues. Germline CDR1 is MNHEY and CDR2 is SMNVEV (reference sequence). V lost 3 bases and J lost 5, with 14 bases in between. The CDR3 reads CASSFWPTRDNEQFF. CDR3 sequence (DNA): TGTGCCAGCAGTTTTTGGCCCACCCGGGACAATGAGCAGTTCTTC.

J is TRBJ1-2 and V is TRBV27; D unresolved. Deletions cut 7 bases from V and 6 bases from J, with 21 bases between. The CDR3 is made up of 15 amino acids. CDR1 is MNHEY, CDR2 SMNVEV, per germline (reference sequence). This CDR3 is CASTFYPLRVDGYTF. CDR3 DNA: TGTGCCAGCACCTTTTACCCTCTGAGGGTGGATGGCTACACCTTC.

The chain links TRBV6-5 to TRBJ2-7; D might be TRBD2 (5 bases). The CDR3 runs 13 residues. V was pared by 5 bases and J by 1 base, with 9 bases between. The germline V gene has CDR1 MNHEY and CDR2 SVGAGI. For the CDR3, the DNA is TGTGCCAGCAGTGCGGGCAGGTCCTACGAGCAGTACTTC. Protein product: CASSAGRSYEQYF.

This chain joins TRBV27 and TRBJ2-1, with D possibly TRBD1 on 6 matching bases. Germline CDR1 and CDR2: MNHEY and SMNVEV (reference sequence). V lost 3 bases and J 4 bases, leaving 10 bases between the germline ends. The CDR3 is 14 amino acids. This CDR3 reads CASSFTQGYNEQFF. In nucleotides, the CDR3 is TGTGCCAGCAGTTTTACACAGGGTTACAATGAGCAGTTCTTC.

This clone appeared a few times. The genes are TRBV7-9 and TRBJ1-2; 9 bases are shared with TRBD1. After removal of 1 base from V and 5 bases from J, the junction contained 8 bases not matched to a gene. The CDR3 consists of 16 residues. CDR1 and CDR2 from the germline V gene are SEHNR and FQNEAQ (reference sequence). This CDR3 is CASSLVVGQGSYGYTF. For the CDR3, the DNA is TGTGCCAGCAGCTTAGTAGTGGGACAGGGCTCGTATGGCTACACCTTC.

This CDR3 reads CASSLLGQGYEQYF. For the CDR3, the DNA is TGTGCCAGCAGTTTGTTGGGACAAGGCTACGAGCAGTACTTC. V usage is TRBV27 and J usage is TRBJ2-7; D may be TRBD1 (6 bases). The CDR3 is 14 residues long. Germline values: CDR1 MNHEY, CDR2 SMNVEV (reference sequence). V lost 3 bases and J 3 bases, leaving 12 bases between the germline ends.

The DNA for the CDR3 is TGTGTCTCGCGGGGGACCTCTGGAAACACCATATATTTT. It encodes CVSRGTSGNTIYF. The chain has TRBV28 and TRBJ1-3, with D possibly being TRBD1 (5 bases). The CDR3 runs 13 residues. Germline V gives CDR1 MDHEN, CDR2 SYDVKM.

V and J are TRBV6-5 and TRBJ1-2; 7 positions match TRBD1. The germline CDR1 and CDR2 sequences are MNHEY and SVGAGI. The CDR3 runs 15 residues. V lost 2 bases, J lost 2 bases, and 5 bases stayed unmatched. The CDR3 region is CASSYRDSPNYGYTF. The CDR3 DNA reads as TGTGCCAGCAGTTACCGGGACAGCCCAAACTATGGCTACACCTTC.